The TCR beta chain under discussion was sequenced for a study of shared clonotypes between healthy human individuals. The method was immunoSEQ multiplex PCR; TCRdb's version includes in-frame clones alone and lacks a portion of them. Here the sample spans about 1.5 million clones, roughly 95% being singletons. Study outcomes and limitations: The generation probabilities recorded for non-shared clonotypes fell below those of clonotypes shared by all four donors.

As regards this clone: What it binds is unknown.

The donors, all of them Caucasian adults, lived in Nashville, Tennessee. The CDR3 covers 16 residues. Germline V CDR1 and CDR2: SGHAT, FQNNGV. The V end was cut by 1 base, the J end by 7 bases, with 18 bases between. Sequences were obtained from naive CD4+ T cells sorted from blood. Subset meaning: CD45RA+ positively selected. V and J are TRBV11-2 and TRBJ2-3; D remains ambiguous. The sequence came from a man under 40 in good health. CDR3 sequence (DNA): TGTGCCAGCAGCTTAGCCGCACAGACACCCATGAATACGCAGTATTTT. This gives the protein CASSLAAQTPMNTQYF.